What follows is one T cell receptor (beta chain) and its context. Its antigen is not known. The data belong to a study of cytomegalovirus exposure and HLA in healthy donors. Germline V gene lookup returns CDR1 MNHEY and CDR2 SMNVEV (reference sequence). The germline V and J ends were trimmed by 3 bases and 5 bases, with 14 bases remaining between them. CDR3 size: 15 residues. The PCR had 60 Vbeta and 13 Jbeta primers. In the original processing: Among the unique TCR beta chains that a later analysis counted, about 84 million in all, about 12 million were shared. Profiling relied on immunoSEQ multiplex PCR, and the TCRdb table lists in-frame clones only, not all of them. V, J and clone size are those of that table, while D and trimming were read from the DNA. The table lists some 100,000 clones, roughly 77% of them singletons, with 3% to 4% in the top ten. Study outcomes and limitations: When a later analysis compared HLA-associated TCR beta chains with equally common others, the HLA-associated chains turned out to be more clonally expanded and to have lower generation probabilities.

Sequenced input: PBMCs. The V gene is TRBV27, the J gene TRBJ2-1; TRBD2 is a possible D gene (6 bases). The TCR sequence derives from a woman aged 45-60 years in good health and CMV-seropositive. CDR3 protein: CASSFSGVVDNEQFF. CDR3 coding DNA: TGTGCCAGCAGTTTTTCGGGAGTGGTTGACAATGAGCAGTTCTTC.